Below, 3 T cell receptor beta chains from the same sample are listed, as sequenced in a study of blood T cell repertoires in COVID-19. Using immunoSEQ multiplex PCR, the repertoire was profiled, and TCRdb retains in-frame clones only, with some absent. The top ten clones hold approximately 5.4% of a sample with approximately 230,000 clones, 65% to 85% of them seen once. Sequences were obtained from peripheral blood. Receptors originate from a man aged 80 or over with acute or convalescent COVID-19.

The chain employs TRBV3-1 (or the pseudogene TRBV3-2) and TRBJ1-3; no definite D call. The V end was cut by 7 bases, the J end by 5 bases, with 15 bases between. Germline CDR1 is LGHDT and CDR2 is YNNKEL (reference sequence). This CDR3 is built from 14 residues. The CDR3 is CASNDPSTRNTIYF. The CDR3 DNA follows: TGTGCCAGCAATGATCCTTCTACGCGAAACACCATATATTTT.

In this sample, this clone turned up a few times. Other DNA sequences of this sample code for an identical CDR3. The chain recombines TRBV27 with TRBJ2-7, with D perhaps TRBD1 (5 bases). CDR1 and CDR2 from the germline V gene are MNHEY and SMNVEV (reference sequence). The CDR3 runs to 13 residues. Trimming shortened V by 2 bases and J by 5 bases, and 10 bases separated the two germline ends. CDR3 in DNA: TGTGCCAGCAGTTTACAAGGCAGGGACGAGCAGTACTTC. Encoded protein: CASSLQGRDEQYF.

The V and J genes are TRBV12-3 or TRBV12-4 and TRBJ1-2, with D unclear. The CDR3 has 12 amino acids. V lost 0 bases to trimming and J lost 6 bases, with 5 bases between them. The CDR3 sequence: CASSLALDGYTF. The CDR3, as DNA: TGTGCCAGCAGTTTAGCTCTAGATGGCTACACCTTC.